This TCR beta chain was recovered during a study of T-cell memory formation after mild COVID-19. Notes on the study in general: Chiefly within CM and EM were the contracting CD4+ clones; CD8+ ones were within EMRA.

The table lists this clonotype with a few counts. What it recognizes is unknown. From germline, CDR1 is MNHNY and CDR2 SVGAGI (reference sequence). This CDR3 spans 13 amino acids. With 6 bases removed from V and 3 bases from J, the gap between germline ends came to 11 bases. 5'RACE with constant-segment primers yielded barcoded, UMI-tagged TCR alpha and TCR beta cDNA libraries. Each CDR3 protein gets one entry after TCRdb re-called the 5' RACE reads with MiXCR. The sample holds 450,000 or so distinct CDR3 sequences, around 19% seen once. The sequenced sample was PBMCs or a T cell subset sorted from them (not recorded which). The clonotype comes from an adult woman who had mild COVID-19 (a few samples of this study predate the infection). Cell type and time point are not known. V usage is TRBV6-6 and J usage is TRBJ1-2; D perhaps matches TRBD1 (5 bases). CDR3 coding DNA: TGTGCCAGCAGCTCCGAGGGACACTATGGCTACACCTTC. This translates into CASSSEGHYGYTF.